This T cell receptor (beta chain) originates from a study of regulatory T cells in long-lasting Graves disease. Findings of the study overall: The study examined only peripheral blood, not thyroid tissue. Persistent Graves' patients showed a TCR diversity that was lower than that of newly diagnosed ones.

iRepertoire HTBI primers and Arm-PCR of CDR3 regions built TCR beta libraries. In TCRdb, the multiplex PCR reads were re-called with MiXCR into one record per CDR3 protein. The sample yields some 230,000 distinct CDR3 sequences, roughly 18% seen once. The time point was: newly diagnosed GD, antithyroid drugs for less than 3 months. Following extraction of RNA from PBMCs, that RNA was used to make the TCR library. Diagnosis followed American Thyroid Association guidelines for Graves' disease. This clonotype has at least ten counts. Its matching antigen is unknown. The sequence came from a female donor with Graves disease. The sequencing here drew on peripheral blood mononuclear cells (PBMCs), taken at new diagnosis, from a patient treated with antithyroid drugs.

The CDR3 sequence is CASSSVGQGGEQFF. CDR3 bases: TGTGCCAGCAGCTCCGTGGGACAGGGCGGTGAGCAGTTCTTC. V usage is TRBV7-3 and J usage is TRBJ2-1; 9 nucleotides align to TRBD1. The CDR3 consists of 14 residues. Germline CDR1 is SGHTA and CDR2 is FQGTGA. J lost 9 bases, V lost 4 bases, and 7 bases had no gene match.